The 17 T cell receptor beta chains below were found in one sample sequenced in a study of T-cell reconstitution after alpha-beta-depleted transplantation in children. Unique molecular identifiers tagged the TCRbeta library. Using its own MiXCR run on the PCR reads, TCRdb lists one record per CDR3 protein. The profile shows around 450,000 distinct CDR3 sequences, 15% to 20% of them singletons. The sequences come from PBMCs, mostly from graft donor cells, collected 360 days after TCRalphabeta/CD19-depleted stem cell transplant. Receptors were obtained from a boy younger than two who had a stem cell transplant for Wiskott-Aldrich syndrome, so the T cells may come from the graft donor.

This chain links TRBV5-1 with TRBJ2-1; D might be TRBD2 (5 bases). V gave up 0 bases and J gave up 9 bases, with 25 bases separating them. This CDR3 contains 18 residues. Germline V CDR1 and CDR2: SGHRS, YFSETQ. The CDR3 nucleotides read TGCGCCAGCAGCTTGGGGTCAACACGGGTGGGAGTTGGGAGTGAGCAGTTCTTC. Its protein product is CASSLGSTRVGVGSEQFF.

This clonotype was counted a few times. The DNA for the CDR3 is TGTGCCAGCAGCCCCCGGGACAGGGGAAGGTATGAGCAGTTCTTC. Its protein is CASSPRDRGRYEQFF. The rearrangement links TRBV11-2 to TRBJ2-1; 10 positions match TRBD1. After removal of 5 bases from V and 8 bases from J, the junction contained 9 bases not matched to a gene. The CDR3 totals 15 residues. The germline V gene has CDR1 SGHAT and CDR2 FQNNGV. Based on the CDR3 plus reference TRBV11-2 and TRBJ2-1, the full variable domain is EAGVAQSPRYKIIEKRQSVAFWCNPISGHATLYWYQQILGQGPKLLIQFQNNGVVDDSQLPKDRFSAERLKGVDSTLKIQPAKLEDSAVYLCASSPRDRGRYEQFFGPGTRLTVL.

The chain carries TRBV12-3 or TRBV12-4 and TRBJ1-6; D gene unclear. The CDR3 is 13 amino acids. V dropped 4 bases and J dropped 10 bases, with 11 bases sitting between them. The CDR3 loop reads CASSSRPDSPLHF. CDR3 nucleotide sequence: TGTGCCAGCAGTTCCCGACCGGACTCACCCCTCCACTTT.

This clonotype came up a few times. This CDR3 reads CASSHSLTSGGGNEQFF. CDR3 in DNA: TGTGCCAGCAGCCATTCCCTTACTAGCGGGGGGGGGAATGAGCAGTTCTTC. The rearrangement uses TRBV4-2 and TRBJ2-1; 13 bases match TRBD2. Germline lookup yields CDR1 LGHNA and CDR2 YNFKEQ. The V segment lost 3 bases and the J segment 7 bases; nucleotides outside the gene matches: 9. CDR3 length equals 17 residues.

This chain links TRBV12-3 or TRBV12-4 with TRBJ2-1; perhaps TRBD2 as D (5 bases). The CDR3 length is 15 residues. V was trimmed by 4 bases and J by 0 bases, leaving 10 bases between them. This CDR3 reads CASSSPGLSYNEQFF. CDR3 in DNA: TGTGCCAGCAGTTCCCCTGGACTCTCCTACAATGAGCAGTTCTTC.

This clonotype was recorded many times. As DNA, the CDR3 is TGTGCCAGCAGGCCGGGACTAGCGACCTACGAGCAGTACTTC. This encodes CASRPGLATYEQYF. J is TRBJ2-7 and V is TRBV12-3 or TRBV12-4, with 10 bases matching TRBD2. CDR3 length equals 14 residues. J lost 2 bases, V lost 6 bases, and 4 bases had no gene match.

The chain recombines TRBV13 with TRBJ2-3; no reliable D call. This CDR3 is 15 amino acids long. Trimming stripped 0 bases from V and 0 bases from J, with 7 bases between. Per germline, CDR1 PRHDT and CDR2 FYEKMQ (reference sequence). The CDR3 DNA reads TGTGCCAGCAGCTTAGGAGTCCTAAGCACAGATACGCAGTATTTT. Translating gives CASSLGVLSTDTQYF.

The gene calls are TRBV4-2 and TRBJ2-5; D possibly corresponds to TRBD2 (6 bases). Germline values: CDR1 LGHNA, CDR2 YNFKEQ. This CDR3 spans 17 amino acids. Deletions cut 3 bases from V and 2 bases from J, with 19 bases between. The CDR3 is CASSHDGIGGFQETQYF. Written as DNA, the CDR3 is TGTGCCAGCAGCCATGACGGCATAGGAGGGTTTCAAGAGACCCAGTACTTC.

In this sample, this clonotype turned up a few times. This rearrangement joins TRBV5-1 to TRBJ1-6; D unclear. V gave up 0 bases and J gave up 8 bases, with 6 bases separating them. The length of the CDR3 is 13 residues. Germline V gene data show CDR1 as SGHRS and CDR2 as YFSETQ. Here the CDR3 reads CASSLGGDSPLHF. CDR3 bases: TGCGCCAGCAGCTTGGGCGGGGATTCACCCCTCCACTTT.

This chain uses TRBV5-1 with TRBJ2-7, with D perhaps TRBD2 (5 bases). The CDR3 runs to 13 residues. CDR1 and CDR2 from the germline V gene are SGHRS and YFSETQ. V was clipped by 5 bases and J by 6 bases, with 15 bases between them. The chain's CDR3 is CASRRAPNGEQYF. CDR3 coding DNA: TGCGCCAGCAGGCGGGCCCCCAACGGCGAGCAGTACTTC.

This clonotype was observed a few times. The chain uses TRBV5-1 and TRBJ2-3; 7 bases agree with TRBD2. CDR1 and CDR2 (germline): SGHRS, YFSETQ. This CDR3 contains 15 residues. With V trimmed by 6 bases and J by 1 base, 8 bases remained unmatched. The CDR3 nucleotides read TGCGCCAGCATCAAGGGACTAACCCGCACAGATACGCAGTATTTT. It codes for CASIKGLTRTDTQYF.

This clonotype has only a few counts. This chain connects TRBV7-9 to TRBJ2-5; no definite D call. The CDR3 spans 11 residues. Germline V gene sequence: CDR1 SEHNR, CDR2 FQNEAQ (reference sequence). Trimming took off 5 bases at V and 14 bases at J, with 15 bases between the two ends. CDR3 region: CASSPSLVLYF. CDR3 bases: TGTGCCAGCAGCCCCTCGCTGGTGTTATACTTC.

This clonotype appeared many times. This chain links TRBV7-2 with TRBJ2-7; the D is unclear. The CDR3 has 13 amino acids. The V gene lost 0 bases and the J gene lost 6 bases, with 9 bases spanning the gap. Germline CDR1 and CDR2: SGHTA and FQGNSA. The CDR3 DNA follows: TGTGCCAGCAGCTTAGCACAACGGGTCGAGCAGTACTTC. Translation gives CASSLAQRVEQYF.

This clonotype was observed many times. The rearrangement uses TRBV11-2 and TRBJ2-1; 9 bases match TRBD2. The V and J ends lost 3 bases and 14 bases, in that order; junction bases with no gene match: 11. The germline CDR1 and CDR2 sequences are SGHAT and FQNNGV. The CDR3 consists of 14 residues. DNA for the CDR3: TGTGCCAGCAGCTTGCGGCTTAGCGGGAGTTATAAGTTCTTC. This gives the protein CASSLRLSGSYKFF. Together with reference TRBV11-2 and TRBJ2-1, the CDR3 gives the full variable domain: EAGVAQSPRYKIIEKRQSVAFWCNPISGHATLYWYQQILGQGPKLLIQFQNNGVVDDSQLPKDRFSAERLKGVDSTLKIQPAKLEDSAVYLCASSLRLSGSYKFFGPGTRLTVL.

This clonotype turned up a few times. The chain is built from TRBV12-3 or TRBV12-4 and TRBJ1-5; unclear D gene. V was cut by 2 bases and J by 6 bases, with 11 bases left in between. This CDR3 spans 14 amino acids. The CDR3 reads CASSLRQDRQPQHF. DNA of the CDR3: TGTGCCAGCAGTTTAAGGCAGGACCGTCAGCCCCAGCATTTT.

This clonotype has a handful of counts. In nucleotides, the CDR3 is TGTGCCAGCACCGGGGCACAGGGGGAGAATGGGGCCAACGTCCTGACTTTC. It yields the protein CASTGAQGENGANVLTF. This chain links TRBV7-9 with TRBJ2-6; TRBD1 matches at 8 bases. Germline lookup yields CDR1 SEHNR and CDR2 FQNEAQ (reference sequence). J was trimmed by 3 bases and V by 7 bases; bases with no gene match: 11. The CDR3 totals 17 residues.

The table lists this clonotype with a few counts. The V call is TRBV24-1, the J call TRBJ2-7, with 7 positions matching TRBD2. CDR3 size: 13 residues. The germline CDR1 and CDR2 sequences are KGHDR and SFDVKD. With 4 bases clipped from V and 4 bases from J, the junction kept 3 bases outside the gene matches. As DNA, the CDR3 is TGTGCCACCAGTGACCCCGGGAGGTACGAGCAGTACTTC. As protein: CATSDPGRYEQYF.